These 8 T cell receptor beta chains came from one sample sequenced in a study of T cells after posttransplantation cyclophosphamide. Clones were read by immunoSEQ multiplex PCR, and TCRdb kept only the in-frame ones, dropping some. Here the sample spans around 40,000 clones, roughly 91% being singletons. Busulfan-fludarabine conditioning, marrow transplant, and cyclophosphamide on days +3 and +4 were administered. Specimen: PBMCs, collected around 58 days after allogeneic stem cell transplant with posttransplant cyclophosphamide. These receptors came from a male patient aged 60 to 75 who received an allogeneic stem cell transplant from a related donor and was CMV-positive. Some T cells here may be from the graft donor.

The chain has TRBV5-6 and TRBJ1-1; D uncertain. This CDR3 region has 14 residues. Trimming cost V 4 bases and J 8 bases, with 18 bases left between them. Germline assignment: CDR1 SGHDT and CDR2 YYEEEE. The CDR3 region is CASSTLITTTEAFF. The CDR3 DNA reads as TGTGCCAGCAGCACACTGATAACTACTACGGAAGCTTTCTTT.

CDR3 sequence (DNA): TGTGCCAGCAGCGTTACCTCGGGGGTGGCTAGCGGGGGGTCCCGGCAGTTCTTC. As protein: CASSVTSGVASGGSRQFF. The V call is TRBV9, the J call TRBJ2-1, with 11 nucleotides matching TRBD2. The junction had 19 bases not matched to a gene; V was cut back by 2 bases and J by 12 bases. The CDR3 extends over 18 amino acids. Germline CDR1 is SGDLS and CDR2 is YYNGEE.

This chain joins TRBV29-1 and TRBJ1-2, with D possibly matching TRBD1 (6 bases). Germline-derived CDR1 and CDR2 are SQVTM and ANQGSEA. The CDR3 extends over 13 amino acids. V was clipped by 4 bases and J by 9 bases, with 18 bases between them. The CDR3: CSVVERGGGSYTF. In nucleotides, the CDR3 is TGCAGCGTTGTTGAAAGAGGGGGGGGCAGCTACACCTTC.

Remarks on this clone: Within the sample, other DNA sequences also encode this same CDR3. The chain carries TRBV5-1 and TRBJ1-1; D is unresolved. CDR1 is SGHRS and CDR2 is YFSETQ in the germline V gene. The V end was cut by 0 bases, the J end by 0 bases, with 6 bases between. The CDR3 totals 14 residues. The CDR3 spells CASSLGQMNTEAFF. In DNA form, the CDR3 reads TGCGCCAGCAGCTTGGGGCAGATGAACACTGAAGCTTTCTTT.

This clone was observed a handful of times. The chain couples TRBV2 to TRBJ1-4, with D unclear. This CDR3 is 17 amino acids long. V shed 7 bases and J shed 6 bases, with 24 bases lying between them. Per the germline V gene, CDR1 is SNHLY and CDR2 is FYNNEI. The CDR3 sequence: CASITSRGRYEDEKLFF. The CDR3 nucleotides read TGTGCCAGCATTACCTCCCGGGGAAGGTACGAGGATGAAAAACTGTTTTTT.

The chain couples TRBV6-1 to TRBJ1-5; 7 bases line up with TRBD1. This CDR3 is 15 amino acids long. The V gene's germline CDR1 is MNHNS and CDR2 SASEGT. Losses at the gene ends were 6 bases for V and 7 bases for J; bases not matched to a gene: 12. The CDR3 loop is CASSANTGDGQPQHF. In DNA, the CDR3 is TGTGCCAGCAGCGCAAACACAGGGGACGGACAGCCCCAGCATTTT.

This rearrangement joins TRBV11-3 to TRBJ1-2; D remains ambiguous. CDR3 length: 12 residues. Between the trimmed V and J ends, which lost 1 base and 5 bases, there was a span of 5 bases. The germline CDR1 and CDR2 sequences are SGHNT and YENEEA. The CDR3, as DNA: TGTGCCAGCAGCTTAGGGGAGTATGGCTACACCTTC. Its translation is CASSLGEYGYTF.

The chain employs TRBV15 and TRBJ1-2, with a tentative D call TRBD1 (6 bases). V lost 1 base and J lost 0, with 12 bases in between. This CDR3 contains 16 residues. Per the germline V gene, CDR1 is LNHNV and CDR2 is YYDKDF (reference sequence). In nucleotides, the CDR3 is TGTGCCACCAGCAGAGCGTCCCAGGGGACTAACTATGGCTACACCTTC. Translating it yields CATSRASQGTNYGYTF.